The 20 T cell receptor beta chains below all came from one sample that was sequenced in a study of shared clonotypes between healthy human individuals. This table comes from immunoSEQ multiplex PCR, and its TCRdb copy is limited to in-frame clones, with some not included. This sample has more than 2 million clones, with approximately 95% found just once. Sequencing used naive CD4+ T cells sorted from blood. Stated subset: CD45RA+ positively selected. The receptors here all came from a man aged 18 to 30 in good health.

The V and J genes are TRBV5-1 and TRBJ2-1; 11 bases match TRBD2. This CDR3 region has 17 residues. With V trimmed by 0 bases and J by 0 bases, 2 bases remained unmatched. Germline V CDR1 and CDR2: SGHRS, YFSETQ. CDR3 in DNA: TGCGCCAGCAGCTTGGTTACTAGCGGGAGCTCCTACAATGAGCAGTTCTTC. Translating it yields CASSLVTSGSSYNEQFF.

The chain has TRBV18 and TRBJ1-6; no firm D call. Trimming took off 5 bases at V and 10 bases at J, with 15 bases between the two ends. Germline values: CDR1 KGHSH, CDR2 LQKENI. CDR3 size: 14 residues. CDR3 in amino acids: CASSSSGGRSPLHF. CDR3 sequence (DNA): TGTGCCAGCTCATCCTCTGGAGGTCGGTCACCCCTCCACTTT. The full variable domain, rest sourced from reference TRBV18 and TRBJ1-6, is NAGVMQNPRHLVRRRGQEARLRCSPMKGHSHVYWYRQLPEEGLKFMVYLQKENIIDESGMPKERFSAEFPKEGPSILRIQQVVRGDSAAYFCASSSSGGRSPLHFGNGTRLTVT.

The sample holds one count of this clone. The chain links TRBV10-3 to TRBJ1-5; D ambiguous. CDR3 size: 13 residues. In germline, CDR1 is ENHRY, CDR2 SYGVKD. Deletions cut 5 bases from V and 9 bases from J, with 14 bases between. The CDR3 DNA is TGTGCCATCAGTTCCGACCCGGAGCGGCCCCAGCATTTT. It codes for CAISSDPERPQHF.

The chain carries TRBV7-2 and TRBJ2-1; D may be TRBD2 (5 bases). V was clipped by 5 bases and J by 9 bases, with 20 bases between them. Germline CDR1 reads SGHTA; CDR2 reads FQGNSA. The CDR3 runs 15 residues. CDR3 nucleotides: TGTGCCAGCAGCGTAGGTCTCGTAAGGGCGGGTGAGCAGTTCTTC. Its translation is CASSVGLVRAGEQFF.

The genes are TRBV7-8 and TRBJ1-4; D possibly corresponds to TRBD1 (5 bases). Germline values: CDR1 SGHVS, CDR2 FQNEAQ. There are 17 residues in the CDR3. V lost 1 base, J lost 0 bases, and 12 bases lay in between. Here the CDR3 reads CASSLEGLLSTNEKLFF. The CDR3 nucleotides are TGTGCCAGCAGCTTAGAGGGGCTTCTCTCAACTAATGAAAAACTGTTTTTT. Filled out from reference TRBV7-8 and TRBJ1-4, the complete variable domain reads GAGVSQSPRYKVAKRGQDVALRCDPISGHVSLFWYQQALGQGPEFLTYFQNEAQLDKSGLPSDRFFAERPEGSVSTLKIQRTQQEDSAVYLCASSLEGLLSTNEKLFFGSGTQLSVL.

This clone was recorded once. This specimen includes other DNA sequences encoding the same CDR3. The V call is TRBV6-6, the J call TRBJ2-3, with TRBD2 identical over 12 bases. V was pared by 2 bases and J by 3 bases, with 0 bases of the junction left unmatched. The CDR3 sequence is 15 residues long. The germline V gene encodes CDR1 MNHNY and CDR2 SVGAGI (reference sequence). The CDR3 region is CASSYGTSGTDTQYF. Written as DNA, the CDR3 is TGTGCCAGCAGTTACGGGACTAGCGGGACAGATACGCAGTATTTT.

The chain employs TRBV9 and TRBJ2-1; TRBD2 aligns across 9 bases. The CDR3 runs 15 residues. V lost 3 bases, J lost 7 bases, and 8 bases stayed unmatched. Per germline, CDR1 SGDLS and CDR2 YYNGEE. CDR3 region: CASSGIAGVRNEQFF. The CDR3 region has the DNA TGTGCCAGCAGCGGGATAGCGGGAGTCAGGAATGAGCAGTTCTTC.

This rearrangement joins TRBV5-6 to TRBJ2-5; D not resolved. The germline gives CDR1 SGHDT, CDR2 YYEEEE. The CDR3 has 16 residues. V was pared by 1 base and J by 5 bases, with 18 bases between. This chain's CDR3 is CASSLLGPGERETQYF. CDR3 bases: TGTGCCAGCAGCTTGTTGGGCCCCGGTGAGAGGGAGACCCAGTACTTC.

V and J are TRBV2 and TRBJ1-1, with D hard to call. V was shortened by 3 bases and J by 0 bases, with 8 bases between the two germline ends. Germline values: CDR1 SNHLY, CDR2 FYNNEI. CDR3 length equals 14 residues. The CDR3 is CASSEEQLNTEAFF. DNA for the CDR3: TGTGCCAGCAGTGAGGAACAACTGAACACTGAAGCTTTCTTT.

CDR3 region: CASSLRIGETQYF. CDR3 sequence (DNA): TGCGCCAGCAGCCTGAGAATCGGAGAGACCCAGTACTTC. This chain joins TRBV4-1 and TRBJ2-5; D call uncertain. Germline V lookup: CDR1 MGHRA, CDR2 YSYEKL. The V and J ends lost 4 bases and 4 bases respectively, with 10 bases between them. This CDR3 is built from 13 residues.

As to this clone: The same CDR3 arises from other DNA sequences in this sample as well. This chain links TRBV18 with TRBJ2-7; perhaps TRBD2 as D (5 bases). The CDR3 is 13 amino acids. V dropped 4 bases and J dropped 1 base, with 8 bases sitting between them. Germline CDR1 is KGHSH and CDR2 is LQKENI. The CDR3 reads CASSQAVSYEQYF. The CDR3 nucleotides are TGTGCCAGCTCACAAGCGGTTTCCTACGAGCAGTACTTC.

This chain uses TRBV7-9 with TRBJ2-1; TRBD1 is a possible D gene (5 bases). Trimming cost V 6 bases and J 9 bases, with 12 bases left between them. Germline-derived CDR1 and CDR2 are SEHNR and FQNEAQ (reference sequence). The CDR3 has 12 residues. The CDR3 region has the DNA TGTGCCAGCAGTAAGGTAGGGGTTGAGCAGTTCTTC. Its translation is CASSKVGVEQFF.

About this clone: At the DNA level, this CDR3 is encoded by other sequences in the same sample as well. CDR3 sequence: CASRTQGWNTEAFF. The DNA of the CDR3 is TGTGCCAGCAGGACTCAGGGTTGGAACACTGAAGCTTTCTTT. The chain combines TRBV28 with TRBJ1-1, with D perhaps matching TRBD1 (5 bases). Germline V gene data show CDR1 as MDHEN and CDR2 as SYDVKM. The CDR3 consists of 14 residues. V was pared by 6 bases and J by 1 base, with 12 bases between.

V and J are TRBV6-5 and TRBJ1-1, with a tentative D call TRBD1 (6 bases). Per germline, CDR1 MNHEY and CDR2 SVGAGI. V was trimmed by 5 bases and J by 8 bases, leaving 18 bases between them. This CDR3 has 14 residues. The CDR3 sequence: CASSTPAGGGEAFF. CDR3 nucleotides: TGTGCCAGCAGTACTCCGGCCGGGGGCGGCGAAGCTTTCTTT.

The gene calls are TRBV9 and TRBJ1-4; 10 bases align to TRBD1. CDR1 SGDLS and CDR2 YYNGEE come from the germline V gene. The trim removed 4 bases at V and 8 bases at J, leaving 8 bases unmatched. The length of the CDR3 is 15 residues. The DNA of the CDR3 is TGTGCCAGCAGCATGGGACAGGGGTTATGGGAAAAACTGTTTTTT. Translating gives CASSMGQGLWEKLFF.

This chain uses TRBV7-8 with TRBJ2-2; D assignment may be TRBD1 or TRBD2 (5 bases each). The CDR3 loop spans 13 amino acids. Germline CDR1 and CDR2: SGHVS and FQNEAQ. V was cut by 7 bases and J by 6 bases, with 12 bases left in between. As DNA, the CDR3 is TGTGCCAGCACCCTCCCGGGACCCGGGGAGCTGTTTTTT. This gives the protein CASTLPGPGELFF. Full variable domain (outside the CDR3, taken from reference TRBV7-8 and TRBJ2-2): GAGVSQSPRYKVAKRGQDVALRCDPISGHVSLFWYQQALGQGPEFLTYFQNEAQLDKSGLPSDRFFAERPEGSVSTLKIQRTQQEDSAVYLCASTLPGPGELFFGEGSRLTVL.

The chain carries TRBV4-3 and TRBJ1-1; the match to TRBD1 covers 9 bases. J was trimmed by 5 bases and V by 4 bases; bases with no gene match: 11. The CDR3 covers 16 residues. Germline CDR1 reads LGHNA; CDR2 reads YSLEER. CDR3: CASSPGQGGVWTEAFF. CDR3 sequence (DNA): TGCGCCAGCAGCCCGGGACAGGGAGGGGTTTGGACTGAAGCTTTCTTT.

The CDR3 nucleotides read TGTGCCAGCAGTGAGCTGAGGGATACGCAGTATTTT. It is translated as CASSELRDTQYF. The J gene is TRBJ2-3, the V gene TRBV2; the D is unclear. The CDR3 totals 12 residues. V lost 3 bases to trimming and J lost 6 bases, with 7 bases between them. Germline-derived CDR1 and CDR2 are SNHLY and FYNNEI.

This chain uses TRBV18 with TRBJ1-5; no clear D. V was clipped by 1 base and J by 9 bases, with 16 bases between them. The length of the CDR3 is 15 residues. The germline V gene has CDR1 KGHSH and CDR2 LQKENI. The CDR3 spells CASSPRQLAEGPQHF. The CDR3 region has the DNA TGTGCCAGCTCACCACGCCAATTAGCAGAGGGGCCCCAGCATTTT.

This clone showed up just a few times. This chain joins TRBV6-1 and TRBJ1-6, with 7 bases lining up with TRBD1. There are 16 residues in the CDR3. Germline CDR1 reads MNHNS; CDR2 reads SASEGT. With 4 bases clipped from V and 6 bases from J, the junction kept 9 bases outside the gene matches. CDR3 sequence: CASSAPQGRSNSPLHF. In DNA, the CDR3 is TGTGCCAGCAGTGCACCACAGGGGAGGAGTAATTCACCCCTCCACTTT.